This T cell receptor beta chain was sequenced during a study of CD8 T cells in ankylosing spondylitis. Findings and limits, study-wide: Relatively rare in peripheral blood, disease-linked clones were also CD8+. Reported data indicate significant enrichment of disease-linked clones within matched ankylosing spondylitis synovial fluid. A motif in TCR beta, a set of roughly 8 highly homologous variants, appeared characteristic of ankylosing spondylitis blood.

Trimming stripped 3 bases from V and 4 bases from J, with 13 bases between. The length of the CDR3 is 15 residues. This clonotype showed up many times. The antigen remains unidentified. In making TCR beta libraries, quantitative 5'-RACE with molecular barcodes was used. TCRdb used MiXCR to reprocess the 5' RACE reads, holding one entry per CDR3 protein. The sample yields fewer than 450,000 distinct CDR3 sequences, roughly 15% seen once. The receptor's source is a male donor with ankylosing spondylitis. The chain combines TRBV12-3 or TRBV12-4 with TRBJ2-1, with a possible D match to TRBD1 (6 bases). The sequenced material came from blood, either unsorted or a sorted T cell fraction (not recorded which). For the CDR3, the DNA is TGTGCCAGCAGTTTGGGGGCTAGACTGTACAATGAGCAGTTCTTC. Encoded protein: CASSLGARLYNEQFF.